This T cell receptor beta chain is drawn from a study of blood T cells in healthy people across ages. A remark on this clonotype: Antigen unknown.

Germline V gives CDR1 SGHAT, CDR2 FQNNGV. Trimming cost V 3 bases and J 2 bases; bases outside gene matches: 6. The length of the CDR3 is 16 residues. The authors ran a second PCR of roughly 6 to 11 cycles using a sample-barcoded 5' primer and a J-beta primer mix. TCRdb itself ran the 5' RACE reads through MiXCR, one entry per CDR3 protein. This sample has approximately 780,000 distinct CDR3 sequences, with about 26% found just once. The study, taken as a whole, reports: Leaving the PBMCs unsorted stopped any conclusive comparison of naive versus antigen-experienced cells.

These data also featured in a second study, about T cells of mothers and their children. That paper notes: Mothers gave over 9 million TCR beta CDR3 reads each, and children 2.5 million to 3 million each.

This sequence was found in a boy between 10 and 17 years old in good health. The genes are TRBV11-2 and TRBJ2-7; 11 bases are a match to TRBD2. The sequenced sample consisted of blood. The CDR3 DNA reads TGTGCCAGCAGCTTCCGACTAGCGGGGTTAACCTACGAGCAGTACTTC. Amino acid sequence: CASSFRLAGLTYEQYF.